Included here is one TCR beta chain sequence, with context. These data belong to a study of blood T cell repertoires in COVID-19. As for the study in general: Italy, Spain and the United States were the sources of the convalescent and acute COVID-19 samples. Sources were T cells, B-cell-depleted T cells, or PBMCs; the material itself was cDNA or gDNA.

In the original workflow: Estimation of nucleated cell counts was performed using reference gene primer amplification. TCRdb's table, derived via immunoSEQ multiplex PCR, lists solely in-frame clones and lacks some. That table furnishes V, J and clone size, whereas the DNA furnished D and trimming. The sample includes about 300,000 clones, about four fifths of them seen just once. The V gene's germline CDR1 is LGHNA and CDR2 YNFKEQ. This CDR3 contains 16 residues. With 0 bases removed from V and 0 bases from J, the gap between germline ends came to 8 bases. Specimen: peripheral blood. The receptor comes from a woman between 50 and 59 years old who had recovered from COVID-19. This rearrangement joins TRBV4-2 to TRBJ1-4, with a tentative D call TRBD1 (5 bases). CDR3 in amino acids: CASSQDGGATNEKLFF. The CDR3 DNA reads TGTGCCAGCAGCCAAGACGGGGGGGCAACTAATGAAAAACTGTTTTTT.